The 22 T cell receptor beta chains below come from one sample, sequenced in a study of T-cell memory formation after mild COVID-19. Each CDR3 protein gets one entry after TCRdb re-called the 5' RACE reads with MiXCR. In the table there are about 350,000 distinct CDR3 sequences, roughly 19% of which are singletons. Material: PBMCs or a T cell subset sorted from them (not recorded which). Receptors originate from a man aged 18 to 30 who had mild COVID-19 (a few samples of this study predate the infection). Cell type and time point are not known.

This clonotype was observed a few times. Here the CDR3 DNA reads TGTGCCAGCAGCGCCCAGCCGGGAACTGAAGCTTTCTTT. This translates into CASSAQPGTEAFF. J is TRBJ1-1 and V is TRBV11-3, with unresolved D. The V gene's germline CDR1 is SGHNT and CDR2 YENEEA. V lost 5 bases to trimming and J lost 5 bases, with 12 bases between them. This CDR3 spans 13 amino acids.

This chain uses TRBV12-3 or TRBV12-4 with TRBJ1-6; TRBD1 aligns across 9 bases. This CDR3 spans 16 amino acids. Trimming at V came to 6 bases and at J to 8 bases, leaving 11 bases not matched to a gene. CDR3 sequence (DNA): TGTGCCAGCAGGGGTCCGGGACAGGGACGGCATTCACCCCTCCACTTT. Translated: CASRGPGQGRHSPLHF.

This clonotype was picked up a small number of times. Written as DNA, the CDR3 is TGTGCCACCCGGGACGGCAGGAACGAGCAGTACTTC. It codes for CATRDGRNEQYF. The chain joins TRBV10-3 to TRBJ2-7; D may match TRBD1 or TRBD2 (5 bases each). V was cut by 10 bases and J by 5 bases, with 15 bases left in between. This CDR3 contains 12 residues. CDR1 and CDR2 from the germline V gene are ENHRY and SYGVKD.

This chain links TRBV6-5 with TRBJ2-6; D tentatively fits TRBD1 or TRBD2 (5 bases each). With 6 bases removed from V and 4 bases from J, the gap between germline ends came to 13 bases. Germline loops: CDR1 MNHEY, CDR2 SVGAGI. CDR3 length equals 15 residues. CDR3 loop: CASSEGPLGANVLTF. The CDR3, as DNA: TGTGCCAGCAGCGAGGGGCCCCTCGGGGCCAACGTCCTGACTTTC.

The chain couples TRBV12-3 or TRBV12-4 to TRBJ1-5; D uncertain. The CDR3 is 13 residues long. Deletions cut 3 bases from V and 4 bases from J, with 7 bases between. The CDR3 region is CASSFDPNQPQHF. For the CDR3, the DNA is TGTGCCAGCAGTTTTGATCCGAATCAGCCCCAGCATTTT.

There are a few counts of this clonotype. This rearrangement joins TRBV20-1 to TRBJ2-3; the D gene is possibly TRBD1 (5 bases). CDR3 size: 14 residues. The V gene's germline CDR1 is DFQATT and CDR2 SNEGSKA (reference sequence). Trimming removed 6 bases from V and 2 bases from J, with 15 bases in between. In DNA form, the CDR3 reads TGCAGTGCGCCACACCTTGGGGCCACAGATACGCAGTATTTT. Amino acid sequence: CSAPHLGATDTQYF.

The chain employs TRBV6-5 and TRBJ2-3; weak D call: TRBD2 (6 bases). The length of the CDR3 is 12 residues. Germline V lookup: CDR1 MNHEY, CDR2 SVGAGI. Trimming took off 7 bases at V and 11 bases at J, with 16 bases between the two ends. CDR3 in DNA: TGTGCCAGCACGATCGGGGGTGGCAGGCAGTATTTT. It yields the protein CASTIGGGRQYF.

This clonotype showed up many times. This chain uses TRBV2 with TRBJ2-7; D gene unclear. The CDR3 runs to 11 residues. CDR1 is SNHLY and CDR2 is FYNNEI in the germline V gene. V was trimmed by 7 bases and J by 4 bases, leaving 8 bases between them. The CDR3 sequence: CASTPGYEQYF. In DNA form, the CDR3 reads TGTGCCAGCACTCCAGGTTACGAGCAGTACTTC.

This clonotype was counted many times. This chain links TRBV5-1 with TRBJ2-2; TRBD1 agrees at 11 bases. This CDR3 is built from 16 residues. J was trimmed by 6 bases and V by 3 bases; bases with no gene match: 7. Germline CDR1 is SGHRS and CDR2 is YFSETQ. The CDR3 bases are TGCGCCAGCAGCTGGAGGACAGGGGGCGAATCCGGGGAGCTGTTTTTT. Amino acid sequence: CASSWRTGGESGELFF.

The genes are TRBV7-9 and TRBJ2-2; no clear D gene. The CDR3 length is 12 residues. Germline V gene sequence: CDR1 SEHNR, CDR2 FQNEAQ (reference sequence). V lost 3 bases, J lost 6 bases, and 5 bases lay in between. The CDR3 sequence is CASSFPPGELFF. The CDR3 DNA follows: TGTGCCAGCAGCTTTCCGCCCGGGGAGCTGTTTTTT.

This clonotype has a handful of counts. This chain uses TRBV5-1 with TRBJ1-1; D is uncertain. The CDR3 contains 12 residues. V shed 5 bases and J shed 3 bases, with 8 bases lying between them. The germline gives CDR1 SGHRS, CDR2 YFSETQ. The CDR3 coding sequence is TGCGCCAGCAGGACCGCCGACACTGAAGCTTTCTTT. This translates into CASRTADTEAFF.

This clonotype was observed many times. V and J are TRBV7-9 and TRBJ1-4; D is undetermined. Germline V gene sequence: CDR1 SEHNR, CDR2 FQNEAQ (reference sequence). The V gene lost 0 bases and the J gene lost 0 bases, with 11 bases spanning the gap. This CDR3 has 17 residues. CDR3 protein: CASSLAHPFATNEKLFF. CDR3 sequence (DNA): TGTGCCAGCAGCTTAGCGCACCCTTTTGCAACTAATGAAAAACTGTTTTTT.

This clonotype has more than one count but fewer than ten. The gene calls are TRBV28 and TRBJ2-7; 8 bases fit TRBD1. CDR1 and CDR2 from the germline V gene are MDHEN and SYDVKM. With V trimmed by 4 bases and J by 2 bases, 7 bases remained unmatched. CDR3 size: 15 residues. The CDR3 DNA is TGTGCCAGCAGTTCGACAGGGGTGATTCCCTACGAGCAGTACTTC. It codes for CASSSTGVIPYEQYF.

This chain connects TRBV11-2 to TRBJ2-5; 12 nucleotides line up with TRBD2. The CDR3 covers 17 residues. Losses at the gene ends were 5 bases for V and 4 bases for J; bases not matched to a gene: 11. The germline gives CDR1 SGHAT, CDR2 FQNNGV. The CDR3 is CASSGRLAGGRGETQYF. DNA for the CDR3: TGTGCCAGCAGCGGTCGCCTAGCGGGGGGGCGAGGAGAGACCCAGTACTTC.

This clonotype has just a few counts. This rearrangement joins TRBV20-1 to TRBJ1-2; no reliable D call. CDR1 and CDR2 from the germline V gene are DFQATT and SNEGSKA (reference sequence). The CDR3 has 12 amino acids. V gave up 5 bases and J gave up 5 bases, with 12 bases separating them. This CDR3 is CSAGPSVYGYTF. DNA of the CDR3: TGCAGTGCTGGTCCATCCGTTTATGGCTACACCTTC.

J is TRBJ2-4 and V is TRBV20-1; D tentatively fits TRBD1 or TRBD2 (5 bases each). The V end lost 0 bases, the J end lost 3 bases, and 15 bases lay between the germline ends. The CDR3 is 16 amino acids. In germline, CDR1 is DFQATT, CDR2 SNEGSKA (reference sequence). The CDR3 region is CSARDTGRSGKNIQYF. CDR3 DNA sequence: TGCAGTGCTAGAGATACGGGGCGCTCGGGCAAAAACATTCAGTACTTC.

This clonotype showed up just a few times. This rearrangement joins TRBV14 to TRBJ2-7; 8 nucleotides match TRBD1. The V gene end was trimmed by 2 bases and the J gene end by 6 bases; junction bases not matched to a gene: 9. Germline V gene sequence: CDR1 SGHDN, CDR2 FVKESK. There are 15 residues in the CDR3. The CDR3 region is CASSQLGQGAGEQYF. The CDR3 nucleotides read TGTGCCAGCAGCCAATTGGGGCAGGGGGCAGGCGAGCAGTACTTC.

This clonotype was observed many times. This chain uses TRBV7-2 with TRBJ2-3; no definite D call. V dropped 0 bases and J dropped 5 bases, with 0 bases sitting between them. The CDR3 is made up of 11 amino acids. Germline assignment: CDR1 SGHTA and CDR2 FQGNSA. The CDR3 DNA sequence: TGTGCCAGCAGCTTAGCAGATACGCAGTATTTT. Translated, it gives CASSLADTQYF.

This clonotype was picked up a small number of times. The chain combines TRBV5-1 with TRBJ1-2; 9 bases map to TRBD1. This CDR3 has 15 amino acids. V dropped 4 bases and J dropped 0; count of bases not matched to a gene: 4. Germline-derived CDR1 and CDR2 are SGHRS and YFSETQ. CDR3 nucleotides: TGCGCCAGCAGCCCGGGACAGGGAACTAACTATGGCTACACCTTC. Encoded protein: CASSPGQGTNYGYTF.

This clonotype was counted between two and nine times. The rearrangement joins TRBV12-3 or TRBV12-4 to TRBJ2-1; TRBD2 might be the D (5 bases). This CDR3 has 12 amino acids. V shed 4 bases and J shed 7 bases, with 8 bases lying between them. The CDR3: CASSWTLNEQFF. The CDR3 DNA reads as TGTGCCAGCAGTTGGACTCTTAATGAGCAGTTCTTC.

This rearrangement joins TRBV3-1 to TRBJ2-2, with TRBD1 as a possible D gene (5 bases). The V gene's germline CDR1 is LGHDT and CDR2 YNNKEL (reference sequence). The CDR3 spans 14 residues. Trimming removed 1 base from V and 4 bases from J, with 7 bases in between. CDR3 nucleotide sequence: TGTGCCAGCAGCCAAGGGGGCAGCACCGGGGAGCTGTTTTTT. This encodes CASSQGGSTGELFF.

In this sample, this clonotype turned up many times. The chain links TRBV7-2 to TRBJ2-2; 7 bases align to TRBD1. Losses at the gene ends were 1 base for V and 6 bases for J; bases not matched to a gene: 5. The germline V gene has CDR1 SGHTA and CDR2 FQGNSA. The CDR3 covers 15 residues. The CDR3: CASSLVGQVAGELFF. Here the CDR3 DNA reads TGTGCCAGCAGCTTAGTAGGACAGGTGGCCGGGGAGCTGTTTTTT.